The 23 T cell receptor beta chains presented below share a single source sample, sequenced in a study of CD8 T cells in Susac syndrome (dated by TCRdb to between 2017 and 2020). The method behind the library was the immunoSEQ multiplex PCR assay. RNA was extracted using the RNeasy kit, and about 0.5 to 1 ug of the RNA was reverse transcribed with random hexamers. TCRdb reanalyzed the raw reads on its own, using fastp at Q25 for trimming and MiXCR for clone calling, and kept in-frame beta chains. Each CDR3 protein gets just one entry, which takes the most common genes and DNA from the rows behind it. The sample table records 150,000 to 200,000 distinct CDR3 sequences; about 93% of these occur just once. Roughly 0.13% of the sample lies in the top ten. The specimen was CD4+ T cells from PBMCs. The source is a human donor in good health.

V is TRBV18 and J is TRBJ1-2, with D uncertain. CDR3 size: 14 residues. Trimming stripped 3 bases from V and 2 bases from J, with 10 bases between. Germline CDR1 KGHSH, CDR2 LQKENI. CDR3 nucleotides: TGTGCCAGCTCACCGTCCGCGGACAACTATGGCTACACCTTC. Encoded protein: CASSPSADNYGYTF.

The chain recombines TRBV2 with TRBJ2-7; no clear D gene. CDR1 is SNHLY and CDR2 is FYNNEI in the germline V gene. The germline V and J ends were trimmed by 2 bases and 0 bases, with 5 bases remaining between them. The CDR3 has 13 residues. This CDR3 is CASSEPASYEQYF. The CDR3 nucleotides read TGTGCCAGCAGTGAACCGGCCTCCTACGAGCAGTACTTC.

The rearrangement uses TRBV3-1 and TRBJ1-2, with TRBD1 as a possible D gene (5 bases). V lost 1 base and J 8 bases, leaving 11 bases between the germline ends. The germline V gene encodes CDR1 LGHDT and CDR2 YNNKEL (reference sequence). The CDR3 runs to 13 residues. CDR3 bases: TGTGCCAGCAGCCAAGGACAGCCGGGGGGCTACACCTTC. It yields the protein CASSQGQPGGYTF.

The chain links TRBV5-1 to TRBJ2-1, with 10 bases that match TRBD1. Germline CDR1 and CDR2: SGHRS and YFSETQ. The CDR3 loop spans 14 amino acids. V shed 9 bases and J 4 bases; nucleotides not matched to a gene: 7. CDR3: CATRVGQGYNEQFF. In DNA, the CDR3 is TGCGCCACCAGAGTGGGACAGGGGTACAATGAGCAGTTCTTC. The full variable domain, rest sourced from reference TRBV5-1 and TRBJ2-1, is KAGVTQTPRYLIKTRGQQVTLSCSPISGHRSVSWYQQTPGQGLQFLFEYFSETQRNKGNFPGRFSGRQFSNSRSEMNVSTLELGDSALYLCATRVGQGYNEQFFGPGTRLTVL.

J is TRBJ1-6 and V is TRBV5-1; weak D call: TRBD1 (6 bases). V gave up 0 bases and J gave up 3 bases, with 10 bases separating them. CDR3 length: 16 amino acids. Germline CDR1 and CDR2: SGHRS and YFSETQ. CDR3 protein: CASSLGQDSYNSPLHF. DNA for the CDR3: TGCGCCAGCAGCTTGGGTCAGGACAGCTATAATTCACCCCTCCACTTT.

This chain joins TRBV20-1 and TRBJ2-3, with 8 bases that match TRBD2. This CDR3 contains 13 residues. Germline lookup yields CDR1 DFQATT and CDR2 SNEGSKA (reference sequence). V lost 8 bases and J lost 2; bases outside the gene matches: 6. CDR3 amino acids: CSTREGLTDTQYF. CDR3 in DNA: TGCAGTACTCGGGAGGGCCTCACAGATACGCAGTATTTT.

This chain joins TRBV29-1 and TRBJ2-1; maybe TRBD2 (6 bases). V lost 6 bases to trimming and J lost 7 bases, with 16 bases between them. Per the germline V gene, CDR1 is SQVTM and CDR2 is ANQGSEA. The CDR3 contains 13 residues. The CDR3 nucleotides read TGCAGCGTGGGAGGTGGGGCCAAAAATGAGCAGTTCTTC. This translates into CSVGGGAKNEQFF.

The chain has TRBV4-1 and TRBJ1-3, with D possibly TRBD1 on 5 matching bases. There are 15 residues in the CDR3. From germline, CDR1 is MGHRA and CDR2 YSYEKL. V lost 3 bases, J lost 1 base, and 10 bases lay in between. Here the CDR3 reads CASSHPGTSGNTIYF. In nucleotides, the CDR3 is TGCGCCAGCAGCCACCCCGGGACTTCTGGAAACACCATATATTTT.

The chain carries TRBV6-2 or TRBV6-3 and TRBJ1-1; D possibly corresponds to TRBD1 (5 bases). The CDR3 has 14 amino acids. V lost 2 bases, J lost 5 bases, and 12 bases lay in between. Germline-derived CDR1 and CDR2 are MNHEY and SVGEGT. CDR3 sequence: CASSYRGMGTEAFF. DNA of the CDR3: TGTGCCAGCAGTTACAGGGGCATGGGAACTGAAGCTTTCTTT.

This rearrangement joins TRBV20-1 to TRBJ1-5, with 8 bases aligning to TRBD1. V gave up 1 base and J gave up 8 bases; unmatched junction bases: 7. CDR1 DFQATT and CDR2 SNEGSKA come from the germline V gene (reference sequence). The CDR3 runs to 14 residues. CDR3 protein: CSARGVRGREPQHF. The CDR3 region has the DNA TGCAGTGCTAGAGGCGTCAGGGGGCGCGAGCCCCAGCATTTT.

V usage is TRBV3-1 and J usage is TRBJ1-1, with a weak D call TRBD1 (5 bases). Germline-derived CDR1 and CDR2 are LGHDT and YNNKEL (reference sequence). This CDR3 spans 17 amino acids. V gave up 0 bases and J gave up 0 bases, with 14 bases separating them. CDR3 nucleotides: TGTGCCAGCAGCCAAGAGCCCTTCCGGGGGATGAACACTGAAGCTTTCTTT. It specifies CASSQEPFRGMNTEAFF.

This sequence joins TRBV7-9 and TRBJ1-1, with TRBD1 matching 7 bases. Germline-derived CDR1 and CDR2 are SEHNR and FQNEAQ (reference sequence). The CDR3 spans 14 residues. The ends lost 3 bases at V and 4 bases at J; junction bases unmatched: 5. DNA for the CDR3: TGTGCCAGCAGCTTTATTCAGGGGGGCACTGAAGCTTTCTTT. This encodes CASSFIQGGTEAFF.

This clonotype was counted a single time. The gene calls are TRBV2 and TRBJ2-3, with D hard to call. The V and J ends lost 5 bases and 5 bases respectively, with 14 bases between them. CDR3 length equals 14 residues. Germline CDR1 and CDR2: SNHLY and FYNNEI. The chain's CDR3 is CASSPGLPRDTQYF. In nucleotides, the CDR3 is TGTGCCAGCAGTCCCGGCCTCCCAAGAGATACGCAGTATTTT.

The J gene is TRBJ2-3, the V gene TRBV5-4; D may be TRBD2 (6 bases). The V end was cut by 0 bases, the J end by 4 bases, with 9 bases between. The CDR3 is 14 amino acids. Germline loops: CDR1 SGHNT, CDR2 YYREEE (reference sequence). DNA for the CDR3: TGTGCCAGCAGCTTGGGAAGGGAGGCAGATACGCAGTATTTT. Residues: CASSLGREADTQYF.

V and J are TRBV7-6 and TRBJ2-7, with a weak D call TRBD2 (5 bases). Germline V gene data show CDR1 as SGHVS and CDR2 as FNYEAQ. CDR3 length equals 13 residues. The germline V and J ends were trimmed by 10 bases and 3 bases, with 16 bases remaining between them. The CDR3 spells CAIPASRRYEQYF. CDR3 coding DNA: TGTGCCATCCCCGCTAGCCGTCGCTACGAGCAGTACTTC.

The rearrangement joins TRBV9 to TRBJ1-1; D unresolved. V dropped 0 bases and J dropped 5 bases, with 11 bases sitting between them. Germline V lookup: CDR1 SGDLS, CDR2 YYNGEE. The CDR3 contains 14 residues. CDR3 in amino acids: CASSVDAGRTEAFF. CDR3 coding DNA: TGTGCCAGCAGCGTAGACGCGGGGAGGACTGAAGCTTTCTTT.

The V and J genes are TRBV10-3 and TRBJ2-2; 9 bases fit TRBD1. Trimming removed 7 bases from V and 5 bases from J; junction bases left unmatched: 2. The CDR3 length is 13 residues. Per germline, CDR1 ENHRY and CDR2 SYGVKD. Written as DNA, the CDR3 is TGTGCCATCACGGACAGGGGTACCGGGGAGCTGTTTTTT. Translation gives CAITDRGTGELFF.

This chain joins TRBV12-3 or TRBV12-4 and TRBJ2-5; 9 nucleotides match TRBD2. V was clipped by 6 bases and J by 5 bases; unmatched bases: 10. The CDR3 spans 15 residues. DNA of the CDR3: TGTGCCAGCAGCATTACGGGACTAGCCAGTGAGACCCAGTACTTC. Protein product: CASSITGLASETQYF.

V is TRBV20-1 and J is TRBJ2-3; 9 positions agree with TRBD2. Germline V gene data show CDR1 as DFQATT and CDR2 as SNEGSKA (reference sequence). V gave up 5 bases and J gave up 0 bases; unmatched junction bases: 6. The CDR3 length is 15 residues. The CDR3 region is CSAGKTSGSTDTQYF. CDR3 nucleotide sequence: TGCAGTGCTGGAAAGACTAGCGGTAGCACAGATACGCAGTATTTT.

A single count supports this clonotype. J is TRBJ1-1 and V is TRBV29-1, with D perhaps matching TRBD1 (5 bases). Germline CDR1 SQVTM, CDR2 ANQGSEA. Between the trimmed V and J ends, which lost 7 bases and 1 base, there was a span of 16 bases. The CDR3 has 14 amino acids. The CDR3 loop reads CSAVPGQQNTEAFF. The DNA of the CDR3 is TGCAGCGCCGTTCCCGGACAACAGAACACTGAAGCTTTCTTT. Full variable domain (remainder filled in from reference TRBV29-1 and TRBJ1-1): SAVISQKPSRDICQRGTSLTIQCQVDSQVTMMFWYRQQPGQSLTLIATANQGSEATYESGFVIDKFPISRPNLTFSTLTVSNMSPEDSSIYLCSAVPGQQNTEAFFGQGTRLTVV.

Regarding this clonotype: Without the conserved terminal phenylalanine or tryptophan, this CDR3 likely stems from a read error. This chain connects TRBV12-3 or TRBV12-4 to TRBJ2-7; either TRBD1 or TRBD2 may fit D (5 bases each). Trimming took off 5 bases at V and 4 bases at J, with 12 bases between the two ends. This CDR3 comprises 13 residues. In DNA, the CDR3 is TGTGCCAGCAGTCCCGGGGCCAGTTACGAGCAGTACCTC. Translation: CASSPGASYEQYL.

CDR3 amino acids: CASSESGRSYEQYF. Written as DNA, the CDR3 is TGTGCCAGCAGTGAGAGCGGCCGCTCCTACGAGCAGTACTTC. The gene calls are TRBV6-1 and TRBJ2-7; D perhaps matches TRBD2 (5 bases). V was cut by 3 bases and J by 0 bases, with 9 bases left in between. This CDR3 spans 14 amino acids. In germline, CDR1 is MNHNS, CDR2 SASEGT.

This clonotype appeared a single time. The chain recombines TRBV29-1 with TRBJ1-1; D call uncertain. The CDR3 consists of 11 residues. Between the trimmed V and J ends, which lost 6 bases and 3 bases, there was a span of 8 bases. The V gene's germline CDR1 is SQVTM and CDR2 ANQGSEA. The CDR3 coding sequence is TGCAGCGTCGCAGAATACACTGAAGCTTTCTTT. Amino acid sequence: CSVAEYTEAFF. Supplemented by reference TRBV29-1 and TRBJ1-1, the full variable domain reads SAVISQKPSRDICQRGTSLTIQCQVDSQVTMMFWYRQQPGQSLTLIATANQGSEATYESGFVIDKFPISRPNLTFSTLTVSNMSPEDSSIYLCSVAEYTEAFFGQGTRLTVV.